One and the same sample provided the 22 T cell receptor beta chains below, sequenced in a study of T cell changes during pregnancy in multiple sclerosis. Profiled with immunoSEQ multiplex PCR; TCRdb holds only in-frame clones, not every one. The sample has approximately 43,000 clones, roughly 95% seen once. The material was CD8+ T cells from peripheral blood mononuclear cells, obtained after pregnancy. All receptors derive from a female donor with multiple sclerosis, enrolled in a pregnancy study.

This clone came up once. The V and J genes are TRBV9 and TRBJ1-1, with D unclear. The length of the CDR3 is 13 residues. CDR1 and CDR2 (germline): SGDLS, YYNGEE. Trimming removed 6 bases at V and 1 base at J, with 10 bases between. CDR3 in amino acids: CASKREPNTEAFF. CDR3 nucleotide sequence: TGTGCCAGCAAGAGGGAACCGAACACTGAAGCTTTCTTT. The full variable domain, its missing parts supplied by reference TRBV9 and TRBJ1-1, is DSGVTQTPKHLITATGQRVTLRCSPRSGDLSVYWYQQSLDQGLQFLIQYYNGEERAKGNILERFSAQQFPDLHSELNLSSLELGDSALYFCASKREPNTEAFFGQGTRLTVV.

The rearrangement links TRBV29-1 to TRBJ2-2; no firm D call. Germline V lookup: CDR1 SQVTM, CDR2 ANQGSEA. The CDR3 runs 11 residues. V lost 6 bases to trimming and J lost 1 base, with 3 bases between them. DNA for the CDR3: TGCAGCGTCCAGAACACCGGGGAGCTGTTTTTT. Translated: CSVQNTGELFF.

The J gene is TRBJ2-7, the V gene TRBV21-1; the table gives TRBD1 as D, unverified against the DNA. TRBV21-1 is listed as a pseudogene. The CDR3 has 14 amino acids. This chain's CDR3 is CASSGQGLLYEQYF. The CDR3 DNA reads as TGTGCCAGCAGCGGGCAGGGATTACTTTACGAGCAGTACTTC.

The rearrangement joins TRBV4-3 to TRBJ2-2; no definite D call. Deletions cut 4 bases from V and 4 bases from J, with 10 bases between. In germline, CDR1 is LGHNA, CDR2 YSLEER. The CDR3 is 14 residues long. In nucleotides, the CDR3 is TGCGCCAGCAGCCTGCAGGTTTTCACCGGGGAGCTGTTTTTT. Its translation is CASSLQVFTGELFF.

CDR3 sequence: CASSWTSGSSYEQYF. For the CDR3, the DNA is TGCGCCAGCAGCTGGACTAGCGGGAGCTCCTACGAGCAGTACTTC. The rearrangement joins TRBV5-1 to TRBJ2-7; 13 positions agree with TRBD2. The CDR3 covers 15 residues. Germline V gives CDR1 SGHRS, CDR2 YFSETQ. The V gene end was trimmed by 3 bases and the J gene end by 0 bases; junction bases not matched to a gene: 0.

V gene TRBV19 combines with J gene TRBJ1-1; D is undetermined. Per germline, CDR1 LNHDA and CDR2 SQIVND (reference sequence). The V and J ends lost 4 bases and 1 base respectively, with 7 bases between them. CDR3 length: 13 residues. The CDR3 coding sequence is TGTGCCAGTAGTACATACAAGAACACTGAAGCTTTCTTT. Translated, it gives CASSTYKNTEAFF.

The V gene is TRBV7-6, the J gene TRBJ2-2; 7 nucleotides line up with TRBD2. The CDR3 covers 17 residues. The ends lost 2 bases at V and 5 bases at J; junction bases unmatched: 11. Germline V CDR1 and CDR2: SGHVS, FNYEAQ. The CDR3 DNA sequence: TGTGCCAGCAGCTTAATCCCCCGGGGGGTACCTACCGGGGAGCTGTTTTTT. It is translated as CASSLIPRGVPTGELFF.

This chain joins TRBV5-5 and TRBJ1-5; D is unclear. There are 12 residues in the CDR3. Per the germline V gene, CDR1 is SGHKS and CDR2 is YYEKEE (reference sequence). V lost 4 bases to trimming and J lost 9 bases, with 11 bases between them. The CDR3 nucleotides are TGTGCCAGCAGCCCTTTCGGAGGGCCCCAGCATTTT. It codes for CASSPFGGPQHF.

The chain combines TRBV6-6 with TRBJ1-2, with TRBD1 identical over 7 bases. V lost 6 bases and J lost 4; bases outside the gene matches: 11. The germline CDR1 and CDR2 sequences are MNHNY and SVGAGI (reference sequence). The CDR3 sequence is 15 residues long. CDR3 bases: TGTGCCAGCAGCCCTACCGGGACAGCTAGCTATGGCTACACCTTC. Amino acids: CASSPTGTASYGYTF.

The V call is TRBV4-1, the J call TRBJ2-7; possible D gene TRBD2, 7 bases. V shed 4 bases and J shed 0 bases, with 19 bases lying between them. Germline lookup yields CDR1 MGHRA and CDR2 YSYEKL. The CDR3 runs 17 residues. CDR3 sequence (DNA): TGCGCCAGCAGCCTCTTGCCGAGGGGGGGCCCCTCCTACGAGCAGTACTTC. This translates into CASSLLPRGGPSYEQYF.

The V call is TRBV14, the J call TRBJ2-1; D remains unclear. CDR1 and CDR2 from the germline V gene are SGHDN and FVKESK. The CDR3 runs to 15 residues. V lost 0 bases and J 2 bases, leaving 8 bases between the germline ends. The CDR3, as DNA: TGTGCCAGCAGCCAAGAAGGCCAGGCCTACAATGAGCAGTTCTTC. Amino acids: CASSQEGQAYNEQFF.

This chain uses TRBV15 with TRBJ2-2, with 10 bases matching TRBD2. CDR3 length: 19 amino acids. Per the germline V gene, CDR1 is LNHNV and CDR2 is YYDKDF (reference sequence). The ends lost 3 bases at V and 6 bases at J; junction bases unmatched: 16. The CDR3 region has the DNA TGTGCCACCAGCAGTACGTCTAGCGGGAGCCCTTTCGGAGCCGGGGAGCTGTTTTTT. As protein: CATSSTSSGSPFGAGELFF.

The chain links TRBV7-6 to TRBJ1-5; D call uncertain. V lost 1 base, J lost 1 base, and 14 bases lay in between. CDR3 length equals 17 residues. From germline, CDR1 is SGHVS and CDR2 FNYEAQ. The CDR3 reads CASSLETPGRSNQPQHF. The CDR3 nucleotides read TGTGCCAGCAGCTTAGAGACACCTGGGAGAAGCAATCAGCCCCAGCATTTT.

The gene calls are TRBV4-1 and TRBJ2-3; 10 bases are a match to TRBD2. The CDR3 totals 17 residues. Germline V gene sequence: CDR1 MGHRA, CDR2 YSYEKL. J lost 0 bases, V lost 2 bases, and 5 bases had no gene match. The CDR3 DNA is TGCGCCAGCAGCCAAAACCCGGGACTAGCGAGCACAGATACGCAGTATTTT. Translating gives CASSQNPGLASTDTQYF.

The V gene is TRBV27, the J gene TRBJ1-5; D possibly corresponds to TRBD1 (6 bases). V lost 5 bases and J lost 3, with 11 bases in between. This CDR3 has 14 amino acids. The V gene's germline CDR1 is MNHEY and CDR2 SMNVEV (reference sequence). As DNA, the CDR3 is TGTGCCAGCAGTCAACAGGGTTTCAATCAGCCCCAGCATTTT. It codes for CASSQQGFNQPQHF.

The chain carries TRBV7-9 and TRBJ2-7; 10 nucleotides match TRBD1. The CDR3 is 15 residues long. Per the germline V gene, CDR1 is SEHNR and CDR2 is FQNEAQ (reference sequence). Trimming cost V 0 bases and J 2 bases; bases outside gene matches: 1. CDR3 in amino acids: CASSLAGTGAYEQYF. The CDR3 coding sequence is TGTGCCAGCAGCTTAGCCGGGACAGGGGCCTACGAGCAGTACTTC.

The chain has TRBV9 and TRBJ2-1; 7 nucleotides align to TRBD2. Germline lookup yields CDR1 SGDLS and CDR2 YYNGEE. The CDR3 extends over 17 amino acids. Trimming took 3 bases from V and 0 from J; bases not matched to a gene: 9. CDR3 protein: CASSEGGAQSSYNEQFF. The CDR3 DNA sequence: TGTGCCAGCAGCGAGGGAGGGGCGCAGAGCTCCTACAATGAGCAGTTCTTC.

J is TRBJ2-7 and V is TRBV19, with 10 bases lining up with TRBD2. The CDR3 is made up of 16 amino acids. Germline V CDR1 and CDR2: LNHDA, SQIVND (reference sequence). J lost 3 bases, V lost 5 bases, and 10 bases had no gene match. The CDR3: CASSGERGGLNYEQYF. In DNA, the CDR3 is TGTGCCAGTAGTGGGGAGCGGGGGGGACTGAACTACGAGCAGTACTTC.

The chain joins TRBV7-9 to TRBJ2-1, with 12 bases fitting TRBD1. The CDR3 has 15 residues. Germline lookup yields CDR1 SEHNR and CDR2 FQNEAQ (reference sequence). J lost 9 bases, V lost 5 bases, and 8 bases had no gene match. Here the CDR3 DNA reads TGTGCCAGCAGCGACCGGGACAGGGGGCAATTTGAGCAGTTCTTC. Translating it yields CASSDRDRGQFEQFF.

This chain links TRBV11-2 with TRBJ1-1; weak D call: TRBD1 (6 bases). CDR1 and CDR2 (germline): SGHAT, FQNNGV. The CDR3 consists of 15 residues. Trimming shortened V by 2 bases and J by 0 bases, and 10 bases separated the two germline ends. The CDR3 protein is CASSLQGNMNTEAFF. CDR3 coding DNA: TGTGCCAGCAGCTTACAGGGGAACATGAACACTGAAGCTTTCTTT.

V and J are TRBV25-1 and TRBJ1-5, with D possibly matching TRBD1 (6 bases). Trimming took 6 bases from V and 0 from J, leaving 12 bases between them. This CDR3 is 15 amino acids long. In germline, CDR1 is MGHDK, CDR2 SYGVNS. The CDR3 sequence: CASSATGYSNQPQHF. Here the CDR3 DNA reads TGTGCCAGCAGCGCGACAGGCTATAGCAATCAGCCCCAGCATTTT. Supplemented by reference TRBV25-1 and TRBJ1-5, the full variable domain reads EADIYQTPRYLVIGTGKKITLECSQTMGHDKMYWYQQDPGMELHLIHYSYGVNSTEKGDLSSESTVSRIRTEHFPLTLESARPSHTSQYLCASSATGYSNQPQHFGDGTRLSIL.

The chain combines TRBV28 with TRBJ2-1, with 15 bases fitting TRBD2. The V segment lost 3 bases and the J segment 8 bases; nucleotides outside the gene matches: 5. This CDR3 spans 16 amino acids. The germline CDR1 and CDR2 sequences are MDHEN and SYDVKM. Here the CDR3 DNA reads TGTGCCAGCAGTTTCGGGACTAGCGGGAGGATCGATGAGCAGTTCTTC. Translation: CASSFGTSGRIDEQFF.